Detailed here is one TCR beta chain. What it binds is unknown. Treatment reported: approximately 11-day PBMC culture with coronavirus spike peptide pools or control peptides (ViraFEST assay). Trimming removed 6 bases from V and 4 bases from J, with 12 bases in between. This CDR3 has 13 residues. Germline CDR1 reads MDHEN; CDR2 reads SYDVKM. This record comes from a study of vaccination and CD4 T cells after COVID-19. Sequencing of DNA taken from cultured CD4+ T cells relied on the Oncomine TCR Beta short-read assay. From the PCR reads, TCRdb called clonotypes with MiXCR, one entry per CDR3 protein. Of approximately 15,000 distinct CDR3 sequences in the sample, about 67% were seen once.

The sample taken for sequencing was CD4+ T cells from blood, cultured in vitro. The sequence came from a human donor who had recovered from COVID-19. The chain links TRBV28 to TRBJ1-2; no definite D call. The DNA of the CDR3 is TGTGCCAGCAGGAAAGGAACACTCTATGGCTACACCTTC. It translates to CASRKGTLYGYTF.